This T cell receptor (beta chain) was obtained from a study of control samples from healthy donors and cancer patients. Profiling relied on immunoSEQ multiplex PCR, and the TCRdb table lists in-frame clones only, not all of them. The sample consists of 150,000 to 200,000 clones, 88% of them appearing once. Between the trimmed V and J ends, which lost 6 bases and 8 bases, there was a span of 11 bases. This CDR3 region has 12 residues. The clonotype originates from a man aged 18 to 30 in good health. Sequencing was done on a sample of blood. This rearrangement joins TRBV12-3 or TRBV12-4 to TRBJ2-1; D unclear. Here the CDR3 DNA reads TGTGCCAGCAGGGATAGTACGCATGAGCAGTTCTTC. Its protein product is CASRDSTHEQFF.